These 24 T cell receptor beta chains originate from one sample sequenced in a study of blood T cell repertoires in COVID-19. Profiled with immunoSEQ multiplex PCR; TCRdb holds only in-frame clones, not every one. This sample has more than 65,000 clones, with about 80% found just once. Material for sequencing was peripheral blood. These receptors all stem from a woman in her 70s with acute or convalescent COVID-19.

This clone was observed a handful of times. The CDR3 here is CASSVGTGELFF. The CDR3 coding sequence is TGTGCCAGCAGCGTCGGGACAGGGGAGCTGTTTTTT. This chain joins TRBV9 and TRBJ2-2; a weak D match, TRBD1 (6 bases). Per the germline V gene, CDR1 is SGDLS and CDR2 is YYNGEE. V was pared by 2 bases and J by 8 bases, with 7 bases between. The CDR3 consists of 12 residues.

This clone was seen only once. V gene TRBV28 combines with J gene TRBJ1-1, with TRBD1 matching 9 bases. The CDR3 length is 15 residues. The ends lost 5 bases at V and 9 bases at J; junction bases unmatched: 13. From germline, CDR1 is MDHEN and CDR2 SYDVKM. In nucleotides, the CDR3 is TGTGCCAGCAGTCCACGTGGACAGGGGCGAAGTAAAGCTTTCTTT. This translates into CASSPRGQGRSKAFF.

In DNA form, the CDR3 reads TGTGCCAGCAGTTACTCGCCGGACAGCTTTAATGAAAAACTGTTTTTT. This sequence encodes CASSYSPDSFNEKLFF. This chain joins TRBV6-5 and TRBJ1-4, with D perhaps TRBD1 (6 bases). Germline V lookup: CDR1 MNHEY, CDR2 SVGAGI. The CDR3 is made up of 16 amino acids. Between the trimmed V and J ends, which lost 0 bases and 4 bases, there was a span of 12 bases.

This sequence joins TRBV27 and TRBJ2-7; TRBD1 aligns across 9 bases. The germline V gene has CDR1 MNHEY and CDR2 SMNVEV (reference sequence). The CDR3 runs to 14 residues. Trimming took 2 bases from V and 11 from J; bases not matched to a gene: 10. The CDR3 loop reads CASSLSRDRAGKYF. CDR3 in DNA: TGTGCCAGCAGTTTAAGTCGGGACAGGGCCGGAAAGTACTTC.

The rearrangement uses TRBV30 and TRBJ1-1, with TRBD1 matching over 10 bases. Germline V gene lookup returns CDR1 GTSNPN and CDR2 SVGIG (reference sequence). Unmatched junction bases numbered 8, after V lost 5 bases and J lost 2 bases. This CDR3 is built from 15 residues. CDR3 bases: TGTGCCTGGCGCAACCGGGACAGGGGTAACACTGAAGCTTTCTTT. This gives the protein CAWRNRDRGNTEAFF.

The V call is TRBV28, the J call TRBJ2-2; 7 bases map to TRBD1. This CDR3 region has 15 residues. With 4 bases clipped from V and 5 bases from J, the junction kept 7 bases outside the gene matches. Germline-derived CDR1 and CDR2 are MDHEN and SYDVKM. CDR3 in amino acids: CASSWGRGSTGELFF. CDR3 bases: TGTGCCAGCAGTTGGGGCAGGGGGTCAACCGGGGAGCTGTTTTTT.

The rearrangement uses TRBV10-2 and TRBJ2-7, with 7 bases fitting TRBD2. Germline CDR1 reads WSHSY; CDR2 reads SAAADI. Unmatched junction bases numbered 7, after V lost 2 bases and J lost 0 bases. CDR3 length: 16 amino acids. CDR3 sequence reads: CASSEDSGVSSYEQYF. In DNA, the CDR3 is TGCGCCAGCAGTGAGGACAGCGGGGTGAGCTCCTACGAGCAGTACTTC.

The chain is built from TRBV10-3 and TRBJ2-2, with 7 bases fitting TRBD2. This CDR3 is 13 amino acids long. In germline, CDR1 is ENHRY, CDR2 SYGVKD. The CDR3 region is CATSGVNTGELFF. The CDR3, as DNA: TGTGCTACGAGCGGGGTAAACACCGGGGAGCTGTTTTTT.

The rearrangement links TRBV3-1 (or the pseudogene TRBV3-2) to TRBJ1-1; 8 bases fit TRBD1. V lost 2 bases and J lost 3; bases outside the gene matches: 8. Germline CDR1 is LGHDT and CDR2 is YNNKEL (reference sequence). The CDR3 has 16 amino acids. CDR3 sequence (DNA): TGTGCCAGCAGCCAATCGGTCAGGGGGCCTTACACTGAAGCTTTCTTT. Translated: CASSQSVRGPYTEAFF.

The CDR3 DNA reads as TGTGCCAGTAGTAAAGGCAGGGGGCAAGTAGGGAACACTGAAGCTTTCTTT. It translates to CASSKGRGQVGNTEAFF. The V and J genes are TRBV19 and TRBJ1-1; 8 nucleotides match TRBD1. Germline-derived CDR1 and CDR2 are LNHDA and SQIVND (reference sequence). The CDR3 is 17 residues long. J lost 1 base, V lost 4 bases, and 11 bases had no gene match.

This chain connects TRBV4-2 to TRBJ1-2; D possibly corresponds to TRBD1 (6 bases). Trimming removed 2 bases from V and 4 bases from J, with 11 bases in between. This CDR3 contains 14 residues. Germline-derived CDR1 and CDR2 are LGHNA and YNFKEQ. The CDR3, as DNA: TGTGCCAGCAGCCAAACAGACAGGACCTATGGCTACACCTTC. It translates to CASSQTDRTYGYTF.

The rearrangement uses TRBV9 and TRBJ1-3; D is undetermined. V lost 4 bases, J lost 1 base, and 9 bases lay in between. CDR1 is SGDLS and CDR2 is YYNGEE in the germline V gene. The CDR3 covers 14 residues. CDR3 amino acids: CASSPHHSGNTIYF. In nucleotides, the CDR3 is TGTGCCAGCAGCCCACATCATTCTGGAAACACCATATATTTT.

The chain uses TRBV27 and TRBJ1-2; D gene unclear. Germline V gene lookup returns CDR1 MNHEY and CDR2 SMNVEV (reference sequence). V lost 3 bases and J lost 4, with 9 bases in between. CDR3 length: 13 amino acids. The CDR3 spells CASSFKGAYGYTF. DNA of the CDR3: TGTGCCAGCAGTTTCAAGGGAGCCTATGGCTACACCTTC.

The rearrangement uses TRBV27 and TRBJ1-3; TRBD1 agrees at 8 bases. The CDR3 loop spans 16 amino acids. The V gene end was trimmed by 5 bases and the J gene end by 1 base; junction bases not matched to a gene: 7. Germline V gene sequence: CDR1 MNHEY, CDR2 SMNVEV (reference sequence). The CDR3 here is CASSLGQGASGNTIYF. CDR3 nucleotides: TGTGCCAGCAGTCTCGGGCAGGGGGCTTCTGGAAACACCATATATTTT.

The rearrangement joins TRBV5-4 to TRBJ2-5, with 10 bases that match TRBD2. The J segment lost 5 bases and the V segment lost 4 bases, leaving 11 bases of the junction unmatched. Germline assignment: CDR1 SGHNT and CDR2 YYREEE (reference sequence). This CDR3 comprises 16 residues. CDR3 protein: CASSPRTSGRGETQYF. In nucleotides, the CDR3 is TGTGCCAGCAGCCCTCGGACTAGCGGAAGAGGGGAGACCCAGTACTTC. The full variable domain, its missing parts supplied by reference TRBV5-4 and TRBJ2-5, is ETGVTQSPTHLIKTRGQQVTLRCSSQSGHNTVSWYQQALGQGPQFIFQYYREEENGRGNFPPRFSGLQFPNYSSELNVNALELDDSALYLCASSPRTSGRGETQYFGPGTRLLVL.

This clone appeared a few times. The gene calls are TRBV30 and TRBJ2-3; D uncertain. Trimming took 3 bases from V and 0 from J, leaving 7 bases between them. This CDR3 region has 13 residues. Germline loops: CDR1 GTSNPN, CDR2 SVGIG (reference sequence). For the CDR3, the DNA is TGTGCCTGGAGCCCACTCAGCACAGATACGCAGTATTTT. This encodes CAWSPLSTDTQYF.

The chain is built from TRBV19 and TRBJ1-1; D remains unclear. The CDR3 has 15 residues. CDR1 LNHDA and CDR2 SQIVND come from the germline V gene (reference sequence). Deletions cut 3 bases from V and 1 base from J, with 12 bases between. The CDR3 DNA is TGTGCCAGTAGTATTGGGGAGAGCTCGAACACTGAAGCTTTCTTT. Amino acid sequence: CASSIGESSNTEAFF.

The chain joins TRBV30 to TRBJ2-5; 8 bases match TRBD2. V gave up 6 bases and J gave up 5 bases; unmatched junction bases: 17. Germline V lookup: CDR1 GTSNPN, CDR2 SVGIG (reference sequence). The CDR3 sequence is 16 residues long. The CDR3 reads CACSKGLAGARETQYF. The CDR3 DNA reads TGTGCCTGTTCGAAAGGACTAGCAGGCGCTCGGGAGACCCAGTACTTC.

The chain links TRBV3-1 (or the pseudogene TRBV3-2) to TRBJ2-3; D ambiguous. The CDR3 consists of 14 residues. The germline V gene has CDR1 LGHDT and CDR2 YNNKEL (reference sequence). V lost 4 bases and J 1 base, leaving 9 bases between the germline ends. The CDR3 nucleotides read TGTGCCAGCAGCCCAGACCTCCGCACAGATACGCAGTATTTT. This encodes CASSPDLRTDTQYF.

The gene calls are TRBV28 and TRBJ1-1; a weak D match, TRBD1 (6 bases). This CDR3 is built from 14 residues. V was clipped by 10 bases and J by 6 bases, with 21 bases between them. From germline, CDR1 is MDHEN and CDR2 SYDVKM. The CDR3 DNA reads TGTGCCACCCGAAAAGGGGGGGGGTTCCCTGAAGCTTTCTTT. It translates to CATRKGGGFPEAFF.

The J gene is TRBJ1-6, the V gene TRBV15; possibly TRBD1 for D (6 bases). There are 13 residues in the CDR3. Trimming cost V 8 bases and J 10 bases, with 15 bases left between them. Germline V gene data show CDR1 as LNHNV and CDR2 as YYDKDF (reference sequence). The CDR3 nucleotides read TGTGCCACCGGGGCAGGGGTGGAATCACCCCTCCACTTT. Protein: CATGAGVESPLHF.

CDR3 in amino acids: CASSSEAGRTDTQYF. CDR3 DNA: TGCGCCAGCAGCTCCGAAGCGGGGCGCACAGATACGCAGTATTTT. The chain joins TRBV5-1 to TRBJ2-3; 7 bases line up with TRBD2. This CDR3 is built from 15 residues. The V segment lost 3 bases and the J segment 1 base; nucleotides outside the gene matches: 5. Looked up from germline, CDR1 is SGHRS and CDR2 is YFSETQ.

The J gene is TRBJ1-2, the V gene TRBV7-2; D perhaps matches TRBD1 (5 bases). The CDR3 runs 15 residues. V dropped 2 bases and J dropped 4 bases, with 14 bases sitting between them. Per germline, CDR1 SGHTA and CDR2 FQGNSA. The CDR3 region is CASSLHDGGSYGYTF. The CDR3 DNA reads TGTGCCAGCAGCTTACACGACGGGGGGAGCTATGGCTACACCTTC.

V gene TRBV28 combines with J gene TRBJ2-3; TRBD1 might be the D (5 bases). The germline V and J ends were trimmed by 8 bases and 2 bases, with 20 bases remaining between them. This CDR3 region has 16 residues. CDR1 is MDHEN, CDR2 SYDVKM, per germline. The CDR3 DNA reads TGTGCCAGCGAAGGGGATACTTCGTCAATCACAGATACGCAGTATTTT. This sequence encodes CASEGDTSSITDTQYF.